These 32 T cell receptor beta chains were sequenced from one sample in a study of cytomegalovirus exposure and HLA in healthy donors. Clones were read by immunoSEQ multiplex PCR, and TCRdb kept only the in-frame ones, dropping some. In the table there are roughly 240,000 clones, approximately 90% of which are singletons. Sequenced sample: PBMCs. These receptors originate from a man aged 18 to 29 in good health and CMV-seronegative.

This clone was counted only a few times. The chain couples TRBV28 to TRBJ2-1; D might be TRBD1 (6 bases). V lost 2 bases and J 4 bases, leaving 15 bases between the germline ends. The CDR3 is 16 residues long. Germline V gene lookup returns CDR1 MDHEN and CDR2 SYDVKM. The CDR3 DNA reads as TGTGCCAGCAGTTTAGGTAGCAGGGGACCTTACAATGAGCAGTTCTTC. It encodes CASSLGSRGPYNEQFF. Variable domain in full (rest from reference TRBV28 and TRBJ2-1): DVKVTQSSRYLVKRTGEKVFLECVQDMDHENMFWYRQDPGLGLRLIYFSYDVKMKEKGDIPEGYSVSREKKERFSLILESASTNQTSMYLCASSLGSRGPYNEQFFGPGTRLTVL.

The chain joins TRBV27 to TRBJ2-7; 8 positions match TRBD1. CDR3 size: 15 residues. V shed 7 bases and J 4 bases; nucleotides not matched to a gene: 12. Germline CDR1 is MNHEY and CDR2 is SMNVEV (reference sequence). CDR3 region: CASTNQGAQLYEQYF. The CDR3 DNA reads TGTGCCAGCACGAACCAGGGGGCGCAGCTTTACGAGCAGTACTTC.

The rearrangement links TRBV15 to TRBJ1-6; possible D gene TRBD1, 5 bases. This CDR3 is 13 amino acids long. The V end was cut by 5 bases, the J end by 9 bases, with 11 bases between. Germline V lookup: CDR1 LNHNV, CDR2 YYDKDF (reference sequence). The CDR3 DNA reads TGTGCCACCAGCTCCAGGGTGGGTTCACCCCTCCACTTT. This encodes CATSSRVGSPLHF. Supplemented by reference TRBV15 and TRBJ1-6, the full variable domain reads DAMVIQNPRYQVTQFGKPVTLSCSQTLNHNVMYWYQQKSSQAPKLLFHYYDKDFNNEADTPDNFQSRRPNTSFCFLDIRSPGLGDTAMYLCATSSRVGSPLHFGNGTRLTVT.

This chain joins TRBV6-6 and TRBJ1-2, with D maybe TRBD1 (5 bases). The CDR3 runs to 15 residues. Germline V gene data show CDR1 as MNHNY and CDR2 as SVGAGI (reference sequence). The V gene lost 6 bases and the J gene lost 7 bases, with 21 bases spanning the gap. The CDR3 region has the DNA TGTGCCAGCAGCCGGTCGGGGGGGGACTCCGGTGGCTACACCTTC. This encodes CASSRSGGDSGGYTF.

This clone was detected once. CDR3 sequence (DNA): TGTGCCAGCAGTTTAAGTCCGGTAAATTCACCCCTCCACTTT. As protein: CASSLSPVNSPLHF. The chain combines TRBV28 with TRBJ1-6; D ambiguous. There are 14 residues in the CDR3. Per germline, CDR1 MDHEN and CDR2 SYDVKM. V shed 2 bases and J shed 7 bases, with 9 bases lying between them.

The chain has TRBV4-2 and TRBJ2-3, with a possible D match to TRBD2 (5 bases). Germline V gene lookup returns CDR1 LGHNA and CDR2 YNFKEQ. The CDR3 covers 17 residues. Trimming took 4 bases from V and 2 from J, leaving 19 bases between them. CDR3: CASSRTLRGKNTDTQYF. The CDR3 DNA reads TGTGCCAGCAGCCGAACGCTCCGGGGAAAAAACACAGATACGCAGTATTTT.

The chain uses TRBV18 and TRBJ2-7, with 8 bases that match TRBD1. Unmatched junction bases numbered 3, after V lost 4 bases and J lost 1 base. The germline gives CDR1 KGHSH, CDR2 LQKENI. The CDR3 sequence is 14 residues long. DNA for the CDR3: TGTGCCAGCTCACAAACAGGGGGTTCCTACGAGCAGTACTTC. It specifies CASSQTGGSYEQYF. The full variable domain, with the rest looked up from reference TRBV18 and TRBJ2-7, is NAGVMQNPRHLVRRRGQEARLRCSPMKGHSHVYWYRQLPEEGLKFMVYLQKENIIDESGMPKERFSAEFPKEGPSILRIQQVVRGDSAAYFCASSQTGGSYEQYFGPGTRLTVT.

The genes are TRBV19 and TRBJ1-6; 7 positions match TRBD1. The CDR3 contains 13 residues. Trimming took 7 bases from V and 8 from J; bases not matched to a gene: 5. Germline CDR1 is LNHDA and CDR2 is SQIVND (reference sequence). CDR3 residues: CASTRDRYSPLHF. The CDR3 DNA reads TGTGCCAGTACCCGGGACAGATATTCACCCCTCCACTTT. The whole variable domain, filled in from reference TRBV19 and TRBJ1-6, reads DGGITQSPKYLFRKEGQNVTLSCEQNLNHDAMYWYRQDPGQGLRLIYYSQIVNDFQKGDIAEGYSVSREKKESFPLTVTSAQKNPTAFYLCASTRDRYSPLHFGNGTRLTVT.

The chain joins TRBV2 to TRBJ1-2; 7 nucleotides line up with TRBD1. V dropped 3 bases and J dropped 8; count of bases not matched to a gene: 12. The CDR3 spans 15 residues. CDR1 and CDR2 (germline): SNHLY, FYNNEI. The CDR3 DNA sequence: TGTGCCAGCAGTGATCTGCCGGGACAGCTGGGGGGCTACACCTTC. It codes for CASSDLPGQLGGYTF.

The chain uses TRBV6-6 and TRBJ2-7; D might be TRBD1 (6 bases). V lost 6 bases and J lost 7, with 16 bases in between. Germline CDR1 reads MNHNY; CDR2 reads SVGAGI (reference sequence). The CDR3 extends over 13 amino acids. As DNA, the CDR3 is TGTGCCAGCAGAGACGGACGTACAGGGGAGCAGTACTTC. This translates into CASRDGRTGEQYF.

This chain links TRBV5-5 with TRBJ2-1, with D possibly being TRBD1 (5 bases). Germline values: CDR1 SGHKS, CDR2 YYEKEE (reference sequence). Trimming removed 0 bases from V and 5 bases from J, with 12 bases in between. This CDR3 spans 15 amino acids. The CDR3 sequence: CASSLGQGRNNEQFF. In DNA form, the CDR3 reads TGTGCCAGCAGCTTGGGGCAGGGCCGAAACAATGAGCAGTTCTTC.

The J gene is TRBJ2-2, the V gene TRBV9, with a tentative D call TRBD2 (6 bases). This CDR3 has 15 residues. CDR1 is SGDLS, CDR2 YYNGEE, per germline. V shed 1 base and J shed 8 bases, with 15 bases lying between them. In DNA form, the CDR3 reads TGTGCCAGCAGCGTAAAATGGAGGGCCGCAGGGGAGCTGTTTTTT. Protein product: CASSVKWRAAGELFF.

This clone was counted between two and nine times. This chain joins TRBV7-3 and TRBJ1-2, with D perhaps matching TRBD1 (6 bases). Germline CDR1 reads SGHTA; CDR2 reads FQGTGA. The CDR3 is made up of 15 amino acids. Trimming pared 2 bases from V and 3 bases from J, leaving 13 bases between. The CDR3 loop reads CASSLSSDSYYGYTF. In nucleotides, the CDR3 is TGTGCCAGCAGCTTATCCTCGGACAGTTACTATGGCTACACCTTC.

V is TRBV5-8 and J is TRBJ2-7, with D uncertain. The CDR3 sequence is 14 residues long. Looked up from germline, CDR1 is SGHTS and CDR2 is YDEGEE. V shed 0 bases and J shed 4 bases, with 11 bases lying between them. The CDR3 DNA reads as TGTGCCAGCAGCTTGGAGTGGGCACTTTACGAGCAGTACTTC. Protein: CASSLEWALYEQYF.

The CDR3 spells CASSWTGNGRISYEQYF. CDR3 bases: TGTGCCAGCAGCTGGACAGGGAATGGGAGAATTTCCTACGAGCAGTACTTC. This sequence joins TRBV5-6 and TRBJ2-7, with 8 positions matching TRBD1. With 3 bases clipped from V and 1 base from J, the junction kept 12 bases outside the gene matches. Germline CDR1 reads SGHDT; CDR2 reads YYEEEE. The CDR3 consists of 17 residues.

This rearrangement joins TRBV11-3 to TRBJ1-1; D is possibly TRBD1 (6 bases). This CDR3 region has 13 residues. Trimming took 3 bases from V and 4 from J, leaving 9 bases between them. Germline V gene lookup returns CDR1 SGHNT and CDR2 YENEEA. CDR3 amino acids: CASSLIGGTEAFF. The CDR3 DNA follows: TGTGCCAGCAGCTTGATAGGGGGCACTGAAGCTTTCTTT.

This clone was picked up one time. The chain is built from TRBV5-4 and TRBJ2-2; D gene ambiguous. Trimming stripped 4 bases from V and 6 bases from J, with 10 bases between. This CDR3 has 13 residues. Germline V lookup: CDR1 SGHNT, CDR2 YYREEE (reference sequence). This CDR3 is CASSLVGAGELFF. CDR3 sequence (DNA): TGTGCCAGCAGCCTAGTGGGTGCCGGGGAGCTGTTTTTT.

The V gene is TRBV7-9, the J gene TRBJ2-3, with 7 bases matching TRBD1. The CDR3 spans 15 residues. J was trimmed by 6 bases and V by 8 bases; bases with no gene match: 14. Germline V CDR1 and CDR2: SEHNR, FQNEAQ (reference sequence). CDR3 sequence reads: CASLKGTAVGDTQYF. CDR3 bases: TGTGCCAGCTTGAAGGGGACAGCCGTCGGGGATACGCAGTATTTT.

This chain joins TRBV11-1 and TRBJ2-1; 11 bases align to TRBD2. The CDR3 contains 14 residues. CDR1 SGHAT and CDR2 FQDESV come from the germline V gene (reference sequence). Losses at the gene ends were 7 bases for V and 4 bases for J; bases not matched to a gene: 3. CDR3 coding DNA: TGTGCCAGCACCGGGACTAGCGGATACAATGAGCAGTTCTTC. Its translation is CASTGTSGYNEQFF. Combining the CDR3 with reference TRBV11-1 and TRBJ2-1 gives the whole variable domain EAEVAQSPRYKITEKSQAVAFWCDPISGHATLYWYRQILGQGPELLVQFQDESVVDDSQLPKDRFSAERLKGVDSTLKIQPAELGDSAMYLCASTGTSGYNEQFFGPGTRLTVL.

The chain is built from TRBV29-1 and TRBJ2-3; 8 bases align to TRBD1. With 7 bases clipped from V and 2 bases from J, the junction kept 8 bases outside the gene matches. The CDR3 extends over 14 amino acids. The V gene's germline CDR1 is SQVTM and CDR2 ANQGSEA. The CDR3 spells CSAGTGPYTDTQYF. The CDR3 DNA reads TGCAGCGCTGGGACAGGCCCTTACACAGATACGCAGTATTTT.

The rearrangement links TRBV27 to TRBJ2-7, with TRBD1 matching over 9 bases. The junction had 9 bases not matched to a gene; V was cut back by 11 bases and J by 4 bases. This CDR3 has 13 amino acids. CDR1 and CDR2 (germline): MNHEY, SMNVEV (reference sequence). CDR3 protein: CAGTGTGWYEQYF. The CDR3 coding sequence is TGTGCCGGCACGGGGACAGGGTGGTACGAGCAGTACTTC.

The V call is TRBV10-3, the J call TRBJ2-2, with D hard to call. The germline gives CDR1 ENHRY, CDR2 SYGVKD. The CDR3 runs 14 residues. V gave up 4 bases and J gave up 4 bases, with 10 bases separating them. The CDR3 DNA reads as TGTGCCATCAGTGTGCTTGAGTCCACCGGGGAGCTGTTTTTT. It specifies CAISVLESTGELFF.

This clone was picked up one time. In nucleotides, the CDR3 is TGCGCCAGCAGCCAAGCTACTAGCAATGAGCAGTTCTTC. Residues: CASSQATSNEQFF. The chain couples TRBV4-3 to TRBJ2-1; tentative D call: TRBD2 (5 bases). V was cut by 1 base and J by 6 bases, with 7 bases left in between. The CDR3 is made up of 13 amino acids. CDR1 is LGHNA and CDR2 is YSLEER in the germline V gene.

J is TRBJ2-7 and V is TRBV7-9, with TRBD2 as a possible D gene (6 bases). The CDR3 has 15 residues. Germline loops: CDR1 SEHNR, CDR2 FQNEAQ (reference sequence). Trimming left V 4 bases short and J 7 bases short, with 20 bases between. The CDR3 coding sequence is TGTGCCAGCAGCTCTGGCTTTGCGGGGCGGGAAGAGCAGTACTTC. Protein product: CASSSGFAGREEQYF.

The V gene is TRBV29-1, the J gene TRBJ2-3; D is possibly TRBD1 (6 bases). Germline V lookup: CDR1 SQVTM, CDR2 ANQGSEA. CDR3 length equals 14 residues. The V gene lost 6 bases and the J gene lost 6 bases, with 19 bases spanning the gap. In DNA, the CDR3 is TGCAGCGTAGCCCGGACAGCGCCGAGGGATACGCAGTATTTT. Protein: CSVARTAPRDTQYF.

This sequence joins TRBV27 and TRBJ1-4, with unresolved D. V was trimmed by 6 bases and J by 3 bases, leaving 14 bases between them. This CDR3 contains 15 residues. The germline V gene has CDR1 MNHEY and CDR2 SMNVEV (reference sequence). The CDR3 DNA is TGTGCCAGCAGACTAATCGGAGCTGCTAATGAAAAACTGTTTTTT. Amino acids: CASRLIGAANEKLFF.

The CDR3 sequence: CASSLSLAGTNEQFF. CDR3 DNA: TGTGCCAGCAGTTTAAGCCTAGCGGGAACCAATGAGCAGTTCTTC. The chain employs TRBV27 and TRBJ2-1, with 9 bases identical to TRBD2. The germline V gene encodes CDR1 MNHEY and CDR2 SMNVEV (reference sequence). V was pared by 2 bases and J by 6 bases, with 5 bases of the junction left unmatched. The CDR3 has 15 amino acids.

The V and J genes are TRBV19 and TRBJ2-4; 8 bases are shared with TRBD2. Trimming cost V 1 base and J 0 bases; bases outside gene matches: 14. This CDR3 comprises 20 residues. Germline V gene sequence: CDR1 LNHDA, CDR2 SQIVND (reference sequence). The CDR3 region is CASSIGGLAGSILAKNIQYF. CDR3 nucleotide sequence: TGTGCCAGTAGTATAGGAGGGCTAGCGGGTTCCATACTAGCCAAAAACATTCAGTACTTC.

The chain combines TRBV5-1 with TRBJ1-1; possible D gene TRBD1, 5 bases. The germline V gene has CDR1 SGHRS and CDR2 YFSETQ. V was pared by 1 base and J by 2 bases, with 9 bases between. This CDR3 region has 14 residues. As DNA, the CDR3 is TGCGCCAGCAGCTTGAGAACAGGCAACACTGAAGCTTTCTTT. The encoded protein is CASSLRTGNTEAFF.

The chain is built from TRBV29-1 and TRBJ1-2; D may be TRBD1 (6 bases). The V end lost 7 bases, the J end lost 4 bases, and 16 bases lay between the germline ends. Looked up from germline, CDR1 is SQVTM and CDR2 is ANQGSEA. This CDR3 contains 13 residues. The CDR3 DNA is TGCAGCGCCATAGGGGGGGCAAGCTATGGCTACACCTTC. This codes for CSAIGGASYGYTF.

This clone was recorded a few times. V gene TRBV7-9 combines with J gene TRBJ2-7, with D maybe TRBD2 (6 bases). Germline CDR1 reads SEHNR; CDR2 reads FQNEAQ (reference sequence). This CDR3 is built from 12 residues. The germline V and J ends were trimmed by 5 bases and 4 bases, with 9 bases remaining between them. The CDR3 spells CASSRDWYEQYF. In DNA, the CDR3 is TGTGCCAGCAGCCGGGACTGGTACGAGCAGTACTTC.

The CDR3 loop is CASSLWGEGFYEQYF. The DNA of the CDR3 is TGTGCCAGCAGCTTGTGGGGGGAGGGCTTCTACGAGCAGTACTTC. The genes are TRBV5-6 and TRBJ2-7; TRBD2 agrees at 7 bases. This CDR3 has 15 residues. Germline V gene lookup returns CDR1 SGHDT and CDR2 YYEEEE. J was trimmed by 3 bases and V by 1 base; bases with no gene match: 7.